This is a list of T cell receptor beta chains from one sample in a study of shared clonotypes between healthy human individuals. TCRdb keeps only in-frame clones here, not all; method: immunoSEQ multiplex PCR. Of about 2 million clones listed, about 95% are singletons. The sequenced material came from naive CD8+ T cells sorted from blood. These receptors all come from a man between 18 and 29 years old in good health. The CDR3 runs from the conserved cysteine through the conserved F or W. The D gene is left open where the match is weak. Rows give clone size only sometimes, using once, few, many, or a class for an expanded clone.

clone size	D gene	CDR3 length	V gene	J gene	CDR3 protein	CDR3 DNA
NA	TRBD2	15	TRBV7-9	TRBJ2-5	CASSFSGGEQETQYF	TGTGCCAGCAGCTTTAGCGGGGGGGAGCAAGAGACCCAGTACTTC
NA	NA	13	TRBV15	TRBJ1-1	CATSRVQNTEAFF	TGTGCCACCAGCAGAGTACAGAACACTGAAGCTTTCTTT
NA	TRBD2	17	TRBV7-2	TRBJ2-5	CASSSRGLAGVQETQYF	TGTGCCAGCAGCTCCAGGGGACTAGCGGGGGTCCAAGAGACCCAGTACTTC
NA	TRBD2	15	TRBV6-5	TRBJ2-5	CASSKTGGLQETQYF	TGTGCCAGCTCCAAAACGGGGGGTCTCCAAGAGACCCAGTACTTC
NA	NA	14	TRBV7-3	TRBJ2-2	CASSLLPGTGELFF	TGTGCCAGCAGCTTATTACCAGGGACCGGGGAGCTGTTTTTT
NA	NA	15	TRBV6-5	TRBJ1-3	CASSYDFGAGNTIYF	TGTGCCAGCAGTTACGACTTCGGAGCTGGAAACACCATATATTTT
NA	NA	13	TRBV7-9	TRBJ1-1	CASSPEPGSEAFF	TGTGCCAGCAGCCCGGAACCAGGATCTGAAGCTTTCTTT
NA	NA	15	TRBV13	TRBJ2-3	CASSQRSGSTDTQYF	TGTGCCAGCAGCCAGCGGAGCGGTAGCACAGATACGCAGTATTTT
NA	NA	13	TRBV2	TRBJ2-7	CASTFGTTYEQYF	TGTGCCAGCACTTTCGGGACAACTTACGAGCAGTACTTC
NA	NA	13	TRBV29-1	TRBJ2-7	CSVLRTEPYEQYF	TGCAGCGTCCTTAGGACAGAACCCTACGAGCAGTACTTC
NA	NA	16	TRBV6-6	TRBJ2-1	CASSYSSQIAYNEQFF	TGTGCCAGCAGTTACTCGAGTCAGATTGCCTACAATGAGCAGTTCTTC
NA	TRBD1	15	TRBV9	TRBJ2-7	CASSVGTGNSYEQYF	TGTGCCAGCAGCGTAGGGACAGGGAACTCCTACGAGCAGTACTTC
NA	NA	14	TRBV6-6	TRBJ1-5	CASSYAGVNQPQHF	TGTGCCAGCAGTTACGCAGGGGTAAACCAGCCCCAGCATTTT
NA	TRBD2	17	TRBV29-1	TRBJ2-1	CSVPGLAGASGYNEQFF	TGCAGCGTCCCGGGACTAGCGGGAGCCTCGGGGTACAATGAGCAGTTCTTC
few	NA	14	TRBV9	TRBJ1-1	CASSVVLGGTEAFF	TGTGCCAGCAGCGTAGTGTTAGGGGGCACTGAAGCTTTCTTT
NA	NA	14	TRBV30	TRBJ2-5	CAWSVGGPWETQYF	TGTGCCTGGAGTGTAGGGGGGCCGTGGGAGACCCAGTACTTC
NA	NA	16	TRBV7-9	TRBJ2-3	CASSPRDRSSTDTQYF	TGTGCCAGCAGCCCTAGAGACAGGTCTAGCACAGATACGCAGTATTTT
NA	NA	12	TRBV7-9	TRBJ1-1	CASSSGGTEAFF	TGTGCCAGCAGCTCGGGTGGCACTGAAGCTTTCTTT
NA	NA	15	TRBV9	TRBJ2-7	CASSALASSSYEQYF	TGTGCCAGCAGTGCCCTAGCGTCCAGTTCCTACGAGCAGTACTTC
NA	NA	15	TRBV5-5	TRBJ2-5	CASSLGQGPQETQYF	TGTGCCAGCAGCTTGGGCCAGGGTCCCCAAGAGACCCAGTACTTC
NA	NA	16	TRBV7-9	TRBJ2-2	CASSPGGLINTGELFF	TGTGCCAGCAGCCCAGGGGGACTAATAAACACCGGGGAGCTGTTTTTT
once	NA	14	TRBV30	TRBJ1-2	CAWSGSGRHYGYTF	TGTGCCTGGAGTGGGAGCGGACGGCACTATGGCTACACCTTC
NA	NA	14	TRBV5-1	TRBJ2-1	CASSLRTVGSEQFF	TGCGCCAGCAGCTTGCGGACAGTGGGAAGTGAGCAGTTCTTC
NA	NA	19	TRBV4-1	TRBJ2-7	CASSQDSQAGLRIPYEQYF	TGCGCCAGCAGCCAAGATTCCCAAGCAGGATTAAGGATCCCCTACGAGCAGTACTTC
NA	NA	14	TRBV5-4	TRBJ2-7	CASSLSGDFYEQYF	TGTGCCAGCTCCCTAAGCGGTGACTTCTACGAGCAGTACTTC
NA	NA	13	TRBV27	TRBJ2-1	CASSLSVANEQFF	TGTGCCAGCAGTTTATCCGTTGCCAATGAGCAGTTCTTC
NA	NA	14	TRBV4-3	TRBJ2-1	CASSQEDSYNEQFF	TGCGCCAGCAGCCAAGAGGACTCTTACAATGAGCAGTTCTTC
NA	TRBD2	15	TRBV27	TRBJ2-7	CASSPHSGSLYEQYF	TGTGCCAGCAGTCCTCATAGCGGGAGTCTCTACGAGCAGTACTTC
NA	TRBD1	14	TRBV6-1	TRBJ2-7	CASSARDRVSEQYF	TGTGCCAGCAGTGCAAGGGACAGGGTGAGCGAGCAGTACTTC
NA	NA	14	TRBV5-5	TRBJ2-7	CASSLTASSYEQYF	TGTGCCAGCAGCTTGACCGCCAGCTCCTACGAGCAGTACTTC
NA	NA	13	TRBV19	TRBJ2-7	CASRQRGWEEQYF	TGTGCCAGTAGACAGAGGGGATGGGAGGAGCAGTACTTC
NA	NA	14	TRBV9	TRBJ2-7	CASSAAGKTYEQYF	TGTGCCAGCAGCGCCGCCGGAAAAACCTACGAGCAGTACTTC
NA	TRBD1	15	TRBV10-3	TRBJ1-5	CAISATGAFNQPQHF	TGTGCCATCAGTGCGACAGGGGCCTTCAATCAGCCTCAGCATTTT
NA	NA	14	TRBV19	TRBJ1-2	CGPRTELANYGYTF	TGTGGCCCCCGGACGGAGCTAGCTAACTATGGCTACACCTTC
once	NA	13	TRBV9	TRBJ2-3	CASSVVGTDTQYF	TGTGCCAGCAGCGTAGTAGGGACAGATACGCAGTATTTT
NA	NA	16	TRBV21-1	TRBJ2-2	CASSTRQGPNTGELFF	TGTGCCAGCAGCACACGACAGGGGCCGAACACCGGGGAGCTGTTTTTT
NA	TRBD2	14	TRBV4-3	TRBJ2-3	CASKAGLTTDTQYF	TGCGCCAGCAAAGCGGGACTTACCACAGATACGCAGTATTTT
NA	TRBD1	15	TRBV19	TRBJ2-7	CASTAGTGSGYEQYF	TGTGCCAGTACCGCCGGGACAGGCTCGGGCTACGAGCAGTACTTC
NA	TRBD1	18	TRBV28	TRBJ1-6	CASSLRSGGASYNSPLHF	TGTGCCAGCAGTCTCCGGTCAGGGGGCGCGTCCTATAATTCACCCCTCCACTTT
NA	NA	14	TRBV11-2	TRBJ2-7	CASSSGTAWYEQYF	TGTGCCAGCAGCTCCGGGACGGCCTGGTACGAGCAGTACTTC
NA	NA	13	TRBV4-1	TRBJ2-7	CASSQVLGYEQYF	TGCGCCAGCAGCCAAGTGTTGGGCTACGAGCAGTACTTC